This T cell receptor (beta chain) originates from a study of T cells in Graves' hyperthyroidism and ophthalmopathy. Findings of the study overall: A median about 6 months before onset, the model predicted ophthalmopathy. The blood repertoire included most of the expanded thyroid clonotypes above 0.001.

Amplification of TCR beta CDR3 regions was performed using RNA transcripts as template. HTBI primers were employed in a first-round RT-PCR of the TCR CDR3. TCRdb recomputed calls from the multiplex PCR reads with MiXCR, one row per CDR3 protein. The table shows some 360,000 distinct CDR3 sequences, with more than 11% occurring only once. Germline CDR1 reads LGHDT; CDR2 reads YNNKEL (reference sequence). Trimming removed 2 bases at V and 8 bases at J, with 16 bases between. This CDR3 is built from 15 residues. Patients were aged 18 to 65, had disease duration under 2 months, and had newly diagnosed hyperthyroidism. This clonotype has a handful of counts. Its antigen remains unknown.

The clonotype was recovered from an older woman with Graves' hyperthyroidism. V usage is TRBV3-1 and J usage is TRBJ2-1; possible D gene TRBD2, 6 bases. The sample taken for sequencing was blood. The CDR3 region is CASSQIPWDSDEQFF. DNA of the CDR3: TGTGCCAGCAGCCAAATCCCCTGGGACTCCGATGAGCAGTTCTTC.